This entry lists 3 T cell receptor beta chains sequenced from one sample in a study of OX40 agonist ivuxolimab in advanced cancers. The protocol was immunoSEQ multiplex PCR, while the TCRdb copy is restricted to in-frame clones and leaves out a portion. The table lists about 60,000 clones, 86% of them singletons. Sequencing was performed on CD4+ or CD8+ T cells sorted from blood, taken in a trial of the OX40 agonist ivuxolimab. The receptors derive from an adult with an advanced solid tumor such as melanoma, head and neck, liver or kidney cancer.

Of note for this clone: One junction end disagrees with the germline gene, perhaps due to a read error. The rearrangement links TRBV15 to TRBJ1-2, with 9 bases aligning to TRBD1. CDR3 size: 15 residues. Per germline, CDR1 LNHNV and CDR2 YYDKDF (reference sequence). The CDR3 spells CATSRATPRTGVMSF. The CDR3 bases are TGTGCCACCAGCAGAGCCACGCCTCGGACAGGGGTTATGAGCTTC.

This chain links TRBV7-2 with TRBJ1-1; the D is unclear. The CDR3 spans 14 residues. Trimming shortened V by 7 bases and J by 1 base, and 13 bases separated the two germline ends. The germline CDR1 and CDR2 sequences are SGHTA and FQGNSA. In nucleotides, the CDR3 is TGTGCCAGCATCTTCGGGGTGGGGAACACTGAAGCTTTCTTT. Its protein is CASIFGVGNTEAFF.

This chain joins TRBV6-6 and TRBJ2-3; a weak D match, TRBD2 (5 bases). Per germline, CDR1 MNHNY and CDR2 SVGAGI (reference sequence). The CDR3 is 15 residues long. Trimming took 2 bases from V and 1 from J, leaving 10 bases between them. The CDR3 sequence is CASSYEGLGTDTQYF. CDR3 DNA: TGTGCCAGCAGTTACGAGGGCTTGGGCACAGATACGCAGTATTTT.